A single sample gave rise to the 18 T cell receptor beta chains below, sequenced in a study of T cell clones after liver transplantation. This table comes from immunoSEQ multiplex PCR, and its TCRdb copy is limited to in-frame clones, with some not included. The table has 40,000 to 55,000 clones, around 84% seen once. The sequencing here drew on CD4+ T cells from blood, taken 24 months after liver transplant. Receptors originate from a human patient who received a liver transplant. Some T cells may be transferred from the graft donor.

The rearrangement joins TRBV5-4 to TRBJ2-3; 16 nucleotides match TRBD2. V was clipped by 4 bases and J by 13 bases; unmatched bases: 9. This CDR3 is 15 amino acids long. Germline CDR1 reads SGHNT; CDR2 reads YYREEE (reference sequence). CDR3 bases: TGTGCCAGCAGCCCCGGGACTAGCGGGGGGGCGAGGGAGTATTTT. Translated: CASSPGTSGGAREYF.

This chain connects TRBV18 to TRBJ1-2; tentative D call: TRBD1 (5 bases). This CDR3 has 14 amino acids. With 4 bases removed from V and 4 bases from J, the gap between germline ends came to 13 bases. Germline loops: CDR1 KGHSH, CDR2 LQKENI. In DNA form, the CDR3 reads TGTGCCAGCTCACTCTGGACAAGTGGCTATGGCTACACCTTC. Protein: CASSLWTSGYGYTF.

The chain couples TRBV27 to TRBJ1-1, with 8 positions matching TRBD1. The germline V gene encodes CDR1 MNHEY and CDR2 SMNVEV (reference sequence). The CDR3 is 15 amino acids. The ends lost 5 bases at V and 4 bases at J; junction bases unmatched: 9. In nucleotides, the CDR3 is TGTGCCAGCAGTATCAATCACAGGGGGAGCACTGAAGCTTTCTTT. This encodes CASSINHRGSTEAFF.

The chain links TRBV7-8 to TRBJ2-3, with D possibly being TRBD2 (6 bases). From germline, CDR1 is SGHVS and CDR2 FQNEAQ. V was pared by 2 bases and J by 0 bases, with 9 bases between. The CDR3 totals 15 residues. The CDR3 DNA follows: TGTGCCAGCAGCTTACTAGCGCTAAGCACAGATACGCAGTATTTT. Residues: CASSLLALSTDTQYF. The full variable domain, completed using reference TRBV7-8 and TRBJ2-3, is GAGVSQSPRYKVAKRGQDVALRCDPISGHVSLFWYQQALGQGPEFLTYFQNEAQLDKSGLPSDRFFAERPEGSVSTLKIQRTQQEDSAVYLCASSLLALSTDTQYFGPGTRLTVL.

The gene calls are TRBV9 and TRBJ2-1; 7 bases map to TRBD2. Germline lookup yields CDR1 SGDLS and CDR2 YYNGEE. This CDR3 comprises 16 residues. The V and J ends lost 4 bases and 3 bases, in that order; junction bases with no gene match: 10. CDR3 in amino acids: CASSQTAGVGYNEQFF. CDR3 in DNA: TGTGCCAGCAGCCAAACTGCGGGAGTTGGCTACAATGAGCAGTTCTTC.

The chain combines TRBV7-9 with TRBJ2-7; the match to TRBD1 covers 8 bases. The CDR3 is made up of 15 amino acids. Germline loops: CDR1 SEHNR, CDR2 FQNEAQ (reference sequence). The V gene end was trimmed by 5 bases and the J gene end by 5 bases; junction bases not matched to a gene: 11. The CDR3 nucleotides are TGTGCCAGCAGCCGTCGACAGGGGATGGGCAACGAGCAGTACTTC. This sequence encodes CASSRRQGMGNEQYF.

The V and J genes are TRBV28 and TRBJ1-4; TRBD1 matches at 7 bases. Germline CDR1 is MDHEN and CDR2 is SYDVKM. This CDR3 has 14 residues. The V segment lost 6 bases and the J segment 5 bases; nucleotides outside the gene matches: 6. For the CDR3, the DNA is TGTGCCAGCAGAACAGGGGCGGGGAATGAAAAACTGTTTTTT. This encodes CASRTGAGNEKLFF.

The chain links TRBV28 to TRBJ2-7, with D perhaps TRBD1 or TRBD2 (5 bases each). The CDR3 loop spans 13 amino acids. Germline loops: CDR1 MDHEN, CDR2 SYDVKM. Trimming took 4 bases from V and 5 from J, leaving 12 bases between them. In DNA form, the CDR3 reads TGTGCCAGCAGTTCTCAGGGACGCCACGAGCAGTACTTC. Residues: CASSSQGRHEQYF.

This clone was recorded only once. The chain carries TRBV6-1 and TRBJ1-3; maybe TRBD1 (6 bases). This CDR3 region has 14 residues. Per germline, CDR1 MNHNS and CDR2 SASEGT. CDR3 sequence (DNA): TGTGCGGGGTCACAGGGCCGCTCTGGAAACACCATATATTTT. It translates to CAGSQGRSGNTIYF.

V and J are TRBV6-6 and TRBJ2-7; 9 bases match TRBD1. The V gene end was trimmed by 6 bases and the J gene end by 6 bases; junction bases not matched to a gene: 3. Germline V gives CDR1 MNHNY, CDR2 SVGAGI (reference sequence). The CDR3 is 12 residues long. The CDR3 sequence is CASSLQGAEQYF. CDR3 DNA sequence: TGTGCCAGCAGCCTACAGGGGGCCGAGCAGTACTTC.

The chain couples TRBV6-1 to TRBJ1-1; tentative D call: TRBD1 (6 bases). Trimming shortened V by 11 bases and J by 1 base, and 8 bases separated the two germline ends. CDR1 MNHNS and CDR2 SASEGT come from the germline V gene. The CDR3 contains 11 residues. CDR3 sequence: CAAGANTEAFF. CDR3 nucleotide sequence: TGTGCCGCAGGGGCGAACACTGAAGCTTTCTTT.

The chain uses TRBV7-9 and TRBJ1-1; D might be TRBD1 (5 bases). Per germline, CDR1 SEHNR and CDR2 FQNEAQ (reference sequence). The CDR3 is 14 amino acids. The V end lost 4 bases, the J end lost 3 bases, and 12 bases lay between the germline ends. In DNA, the CDR3 is TGTGCCAGCAGCTCTGAGGGGTCCTACACTGAAGCTTTCTTT. It encodes CASSSEGSYTEAFF.

The chain links TRBV28 to TRBJ2-3; a weak D match, TRBD1 (7 bases). Trimming pared 8 bases from V and 5 bases from J, leaving 23 bases between. CDR1 and CDR2 (germline): MDHEN, SYDVKM. This CDR3 has 16 residues. The DNA of the CDR3 is TGTGCCAGCGCGGGAAAGGGGGCAGATAACCAAGATACGCAGTATTTT. The encoded protein is CASAGKGADNQDTQYF.

The CDR3 protein is CASSRVRGANHEQYF. The CDR3 nucleotides read TGTGCCAGCAGCCGGGTACGGGGGGCGAACCACGAGCAGTACTTC. The chain links TRBV14 to TRBJ2-7; possible D gene TRBD2, 7 bases. CDR1 is SGHDN, CDR2 FVKESK, per germline. V was shortened by 4 bases and J by 5 bases, with 18 bases between the two germline ends. CDR3 length: 15 residues.

The chain is built from TRBV5-5 and TRBJ1-1, with no clear D. The germline CDR1 and CDR2 sequences are SGHKS and YYEKEE (reference sequence). The CDR3 runs to 16 residues. V was pared by 2 bases and J by 0 bases, with 14 bases between. This CDR3 is CASSFSGVSMNTEAFF. In DNA, the CDR3 is TGTGCCAGCAGCTTTTCCGGGGTGTCCATGAACACTGAAGCTTTCTTT.

This clone has only a few counts. The chain links TRBV6-1 to TRBJ1-2, with 8 bases that match TRBD1. CDR1 and CDR2 from the germline V gene are MNHNS and SASEGT. V shed 7 bases and J 8 bases; nucleotides not matched to a gene: 9. The CDR3 loop spans 13 amino acids. The chain's CDR3 is CASTQTGARGYTF. For the CDR3, the DNA is TGTGCCAGCACCCAGACAGGGGCGAGAGGCTACACCTTC.

V and J are TRBV7-9 and TRBJ2-1; 8 bases agree with TRBD1. Germline-derived CDR1 and CDR2 are SEHNR and FQNEAQ (reference sequence). The CDR3 has 14 amino acids. J lost 7 bases, V lost 4 bases, and 6 bases had no gene match. The CDR3 spells CASSSRTGYNEQFF. The CDR3 coding sequence is TGTGCCAGCAGCTCACGGACAGGGTATAATGAGCAGTTCTTC.

The sample holds one count of this clone. The V gene is TRBV2, the J gene TRBJ1-4, with 7 bases aligning to TRBD1. The germline CDR1 and CDR2 sequences are SNHLY and FYNNEI. CDR3 length equals 14 residues. Trimming removed 6 bases from V and 4 bases from J; junction bases left unmatched: 5. Written as DNA, the CDR3 is TGTGCCAGCAGGCCGGGACAGCTTAATGAAAAACTGTTTTTT. It encodes CASRPGQLNEKLFF.